These 8 T cell receptor beta chains share one sample of origin, sequenced in a study of T-cell reconstitution after alpha-beta-depleted transplantation in children. During its preparation, the TCRbeta library received unique molecular identifiers. TCRdb used MiXCR to reprocess the PCR reads, holding one entry per CDR3 protein. In the table there are roughly 400,000 distinct CDR3 sequences, roughly two fifths of which are singletons. Here the sequenced sample was PBMCs, taken before TCRalphabeta/CD19-depleted stem cell transplant. These receptor sequences come from a girl aged 2-10 years with aplastic anemia, due to receive a stem cell transplant.

The CDR3 loop reads CASSASGLAGVDTQYF. The CDR3 DNA reads as TGTGCCAGCAGTGCGTCGGGACTAGCGGGAGTTGATACGCAGTATTTT. The chain combines TRBV28 with TRBJ2-3; 14 bases align to TRBD2. This CDR3 spans 16 amino acids. Looked up from germline, CDR1 is MDHEN and CDR2 is SYDVKM. J lost 6 bases, V lost 5 bases, and 7 bases had no gene match.

This clonotype was detected many times. The chain is built from TRBV12-3 or TRBV12-4 and TRBJ2-3, with D perhaps being TRBD1 or TRBD2 (5 bases each). This CDR3 spans 17 amino acids. V was clipped by 3 bases and J by 0 bases, with 16 bases between them. CDR3 amino acids: CASSFGNEGLSTDTQYF. The CDR3 nucleotides are TGTGCCAGCAGTTTTGGAAATGAGGGGCTAAGCACAGATACGCAGTATTTT.

This clonotype was recorded at least ten times. The chain links TRBV4-3 to TRBJ2-3; D remains unclear. V lost 1 base to trimming and J lost 4 bases, with 6 bases between them. The CDR3 runs 13 residues. Germline CDR1 LGHNA, CDR2 YSLEER. The DNA of the CDR3 is TGCGCCAGCAGCCAAGGATTGGCAGATACGCAGTATTTT. Protein: CASSQGLADTQYF.

The chain couples TRBV6-6 to TRBJ1-1, with D unresolved. Germline V gene data show CDR1 as MNHNY and CDR2 as SVGAGI (reference sequence). The V gene lost 2 bases and the J gene lost 1 base, with 5 bases spanning the gap. CDR3 size: 13 residues. CDR3 nucleotide sequence: TGTGCCAGCAGTTACCCCAAGAACACTGAAGCTTTCTTT. Amino acids: CASSYPKNTEAFF.

The rearrangement links TRBV5-1 to TRBJ2-7; tentatively, D is TRBD1 (6 bases). Per germline, CDR1 SGHRS and CDR2 YFSETQ. V was clipped by 4 bases and J by 8 bases, with 16 bases between them. The CDR3 is 13 amino acids. Here the CDR3 DNA reads TGCGCCAGCAGCCAACTGAACCGGGACAAGCAGTACTTC. Residues: CASSQLNRDKQYF.

In this sample, this clonotype turned up many times. The chain links TRBV27 to TRBJ1-3; 9 bases align to TRBD1. Per germline, CDR1 MNHEY and CDR2 SMNVEV (reference sequence). The CDR3 has 15 amino acids. The J segment lost 4 bases and the V segment lost 3 bases, leaving 4 bases of the junction unmatched. In DNA form, the CDR3 reads TGTGCCAGCAGTTTGACAGGGGGGTACGGAAACACCATATATTTT. Protein product: CASSLTGGYGNTIYF.

V gene TRBV12-3 or TRBV12-4 combines with J gene TRBJ2-1; D ambiguous. This CDR3 is built from 13 residues. Trimming cost V 6 bases and J 6 bases, with 12 bases left between them. The CDR3 coding sequence is TGTGCCAGCAGCCATTTTACCGGCAATGAGCAGTTCTTC. This translates into CASSHFTGNEQFF.

This clonotype appeared a few times. The chain recombines TRBV28 with TRBJ2-1; D not certain. V was shortened by 6 bases and J by 2 bases, with 11 bases between the two germline ends. The CDR3 is made up of 14 amino acids. CDR1 is MDHEN and CDR2 is SYDVKM in the germline V gene. The CDR3 sequence: CASSRLPPYNEQFF. Written as DNA, the CDR3 is TGTGCCAGCAGCCGGCTACCCCCCTACAATGAGCAGTTCTTC.